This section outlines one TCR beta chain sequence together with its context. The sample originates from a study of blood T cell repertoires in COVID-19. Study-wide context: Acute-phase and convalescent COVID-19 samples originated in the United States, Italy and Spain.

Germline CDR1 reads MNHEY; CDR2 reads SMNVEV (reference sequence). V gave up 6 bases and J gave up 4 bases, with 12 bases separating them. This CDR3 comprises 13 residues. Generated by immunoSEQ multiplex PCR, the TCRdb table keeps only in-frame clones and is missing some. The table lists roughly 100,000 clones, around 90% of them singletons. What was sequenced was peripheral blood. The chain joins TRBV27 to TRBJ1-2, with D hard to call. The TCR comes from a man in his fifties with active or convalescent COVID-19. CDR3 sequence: CASSLAGSYGYTF. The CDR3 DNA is TGTGCCAGCAGCCTGGCGGGTTCCTATGGCTACACCTTC.